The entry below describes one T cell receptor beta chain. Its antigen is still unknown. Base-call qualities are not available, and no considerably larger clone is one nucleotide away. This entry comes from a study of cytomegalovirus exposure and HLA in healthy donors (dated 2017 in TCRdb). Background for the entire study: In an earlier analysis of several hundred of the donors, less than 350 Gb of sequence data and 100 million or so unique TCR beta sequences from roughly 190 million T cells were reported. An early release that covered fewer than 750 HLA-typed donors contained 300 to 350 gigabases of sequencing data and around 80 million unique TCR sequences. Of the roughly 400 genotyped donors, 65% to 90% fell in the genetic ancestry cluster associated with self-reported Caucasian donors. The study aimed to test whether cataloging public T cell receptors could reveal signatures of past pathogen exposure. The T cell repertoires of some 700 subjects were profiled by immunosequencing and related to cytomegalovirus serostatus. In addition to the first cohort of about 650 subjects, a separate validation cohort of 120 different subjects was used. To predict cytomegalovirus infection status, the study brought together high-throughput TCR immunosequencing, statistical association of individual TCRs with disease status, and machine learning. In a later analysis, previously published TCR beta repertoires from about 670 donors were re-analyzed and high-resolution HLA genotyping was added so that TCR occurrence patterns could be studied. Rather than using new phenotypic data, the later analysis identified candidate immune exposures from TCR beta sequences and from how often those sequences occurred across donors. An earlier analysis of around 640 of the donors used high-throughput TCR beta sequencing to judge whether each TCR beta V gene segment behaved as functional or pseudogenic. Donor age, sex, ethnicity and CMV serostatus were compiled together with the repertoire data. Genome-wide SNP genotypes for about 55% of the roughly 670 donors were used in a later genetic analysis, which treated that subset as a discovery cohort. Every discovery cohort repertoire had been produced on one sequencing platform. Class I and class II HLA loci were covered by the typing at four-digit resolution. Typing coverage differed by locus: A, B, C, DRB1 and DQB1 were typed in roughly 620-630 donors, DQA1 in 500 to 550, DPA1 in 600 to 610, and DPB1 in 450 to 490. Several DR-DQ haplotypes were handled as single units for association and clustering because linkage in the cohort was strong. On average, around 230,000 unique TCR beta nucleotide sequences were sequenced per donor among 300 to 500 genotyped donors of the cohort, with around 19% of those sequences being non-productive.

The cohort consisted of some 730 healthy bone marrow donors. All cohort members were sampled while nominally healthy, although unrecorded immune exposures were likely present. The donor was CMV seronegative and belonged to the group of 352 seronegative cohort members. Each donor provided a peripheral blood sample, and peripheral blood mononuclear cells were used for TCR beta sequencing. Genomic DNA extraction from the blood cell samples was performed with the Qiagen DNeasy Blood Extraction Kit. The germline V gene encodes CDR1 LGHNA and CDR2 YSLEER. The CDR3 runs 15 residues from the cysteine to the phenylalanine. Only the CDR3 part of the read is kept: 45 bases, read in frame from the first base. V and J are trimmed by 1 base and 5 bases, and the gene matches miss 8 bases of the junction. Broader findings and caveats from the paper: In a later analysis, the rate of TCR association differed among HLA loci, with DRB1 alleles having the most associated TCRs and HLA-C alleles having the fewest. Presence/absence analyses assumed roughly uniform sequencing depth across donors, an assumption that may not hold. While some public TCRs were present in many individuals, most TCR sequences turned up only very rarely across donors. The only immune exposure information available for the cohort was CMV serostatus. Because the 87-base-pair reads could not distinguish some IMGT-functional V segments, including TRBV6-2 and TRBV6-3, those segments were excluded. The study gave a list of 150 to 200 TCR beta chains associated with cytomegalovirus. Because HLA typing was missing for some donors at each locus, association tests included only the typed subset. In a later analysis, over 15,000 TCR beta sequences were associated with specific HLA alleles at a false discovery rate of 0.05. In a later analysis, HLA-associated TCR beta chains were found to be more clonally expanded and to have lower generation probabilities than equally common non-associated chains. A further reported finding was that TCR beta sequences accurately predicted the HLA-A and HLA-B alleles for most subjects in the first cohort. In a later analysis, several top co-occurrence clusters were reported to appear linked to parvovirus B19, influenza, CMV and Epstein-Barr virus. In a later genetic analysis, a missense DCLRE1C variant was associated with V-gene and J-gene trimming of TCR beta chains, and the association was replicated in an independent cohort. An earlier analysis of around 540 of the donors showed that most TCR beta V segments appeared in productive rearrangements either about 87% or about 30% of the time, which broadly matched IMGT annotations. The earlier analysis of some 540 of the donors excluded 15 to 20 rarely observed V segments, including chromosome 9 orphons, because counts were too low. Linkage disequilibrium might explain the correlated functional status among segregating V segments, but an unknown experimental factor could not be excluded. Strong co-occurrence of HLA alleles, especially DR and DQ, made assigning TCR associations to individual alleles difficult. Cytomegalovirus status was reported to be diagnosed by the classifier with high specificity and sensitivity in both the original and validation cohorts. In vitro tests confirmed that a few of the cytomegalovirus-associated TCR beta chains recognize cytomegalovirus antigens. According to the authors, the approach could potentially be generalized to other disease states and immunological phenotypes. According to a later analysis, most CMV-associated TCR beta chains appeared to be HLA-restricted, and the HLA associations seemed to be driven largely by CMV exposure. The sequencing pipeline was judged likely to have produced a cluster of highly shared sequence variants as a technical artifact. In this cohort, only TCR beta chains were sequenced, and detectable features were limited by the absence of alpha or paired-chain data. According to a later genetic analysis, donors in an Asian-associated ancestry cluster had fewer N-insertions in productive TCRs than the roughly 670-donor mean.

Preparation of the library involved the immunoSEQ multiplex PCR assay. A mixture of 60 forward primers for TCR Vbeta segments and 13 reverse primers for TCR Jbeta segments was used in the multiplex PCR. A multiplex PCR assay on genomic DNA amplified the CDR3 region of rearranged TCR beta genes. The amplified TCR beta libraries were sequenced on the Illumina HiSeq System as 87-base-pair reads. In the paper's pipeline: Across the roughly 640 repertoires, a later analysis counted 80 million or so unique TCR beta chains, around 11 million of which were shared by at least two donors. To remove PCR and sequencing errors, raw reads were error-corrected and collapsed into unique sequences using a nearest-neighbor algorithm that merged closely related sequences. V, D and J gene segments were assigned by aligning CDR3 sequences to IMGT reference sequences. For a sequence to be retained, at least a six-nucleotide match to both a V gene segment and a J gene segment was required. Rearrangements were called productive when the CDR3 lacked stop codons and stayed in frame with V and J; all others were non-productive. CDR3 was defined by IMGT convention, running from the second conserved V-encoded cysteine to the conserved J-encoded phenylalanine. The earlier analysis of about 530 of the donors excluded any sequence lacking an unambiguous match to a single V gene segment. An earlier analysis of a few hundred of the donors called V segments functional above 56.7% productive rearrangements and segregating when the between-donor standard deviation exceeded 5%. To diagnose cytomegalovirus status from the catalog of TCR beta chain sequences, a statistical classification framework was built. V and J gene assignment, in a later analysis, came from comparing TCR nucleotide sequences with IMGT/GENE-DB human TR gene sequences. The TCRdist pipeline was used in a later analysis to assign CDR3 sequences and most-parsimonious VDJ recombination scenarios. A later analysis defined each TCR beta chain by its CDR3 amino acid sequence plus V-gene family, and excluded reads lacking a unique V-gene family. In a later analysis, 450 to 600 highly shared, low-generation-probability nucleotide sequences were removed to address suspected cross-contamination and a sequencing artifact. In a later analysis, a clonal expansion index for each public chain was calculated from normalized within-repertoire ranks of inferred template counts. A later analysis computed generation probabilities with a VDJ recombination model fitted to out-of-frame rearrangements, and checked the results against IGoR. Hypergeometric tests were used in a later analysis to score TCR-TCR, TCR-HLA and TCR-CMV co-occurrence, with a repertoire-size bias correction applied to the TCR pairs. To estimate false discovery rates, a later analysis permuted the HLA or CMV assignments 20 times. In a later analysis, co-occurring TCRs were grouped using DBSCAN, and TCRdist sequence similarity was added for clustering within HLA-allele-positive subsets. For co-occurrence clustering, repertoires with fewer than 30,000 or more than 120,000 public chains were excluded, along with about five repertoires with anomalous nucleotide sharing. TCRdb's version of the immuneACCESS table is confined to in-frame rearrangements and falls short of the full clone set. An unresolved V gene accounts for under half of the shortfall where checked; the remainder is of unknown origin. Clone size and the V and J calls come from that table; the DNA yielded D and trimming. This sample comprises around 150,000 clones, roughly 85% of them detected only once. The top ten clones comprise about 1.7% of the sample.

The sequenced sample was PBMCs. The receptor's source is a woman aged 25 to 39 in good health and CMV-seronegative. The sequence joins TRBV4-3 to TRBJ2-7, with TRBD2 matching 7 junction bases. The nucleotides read TGCGCCAGCAGCCAAGCCCTGGGAGGGTATAACGAGCAGTACTTC. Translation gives CASSQALGGYNEQYF.